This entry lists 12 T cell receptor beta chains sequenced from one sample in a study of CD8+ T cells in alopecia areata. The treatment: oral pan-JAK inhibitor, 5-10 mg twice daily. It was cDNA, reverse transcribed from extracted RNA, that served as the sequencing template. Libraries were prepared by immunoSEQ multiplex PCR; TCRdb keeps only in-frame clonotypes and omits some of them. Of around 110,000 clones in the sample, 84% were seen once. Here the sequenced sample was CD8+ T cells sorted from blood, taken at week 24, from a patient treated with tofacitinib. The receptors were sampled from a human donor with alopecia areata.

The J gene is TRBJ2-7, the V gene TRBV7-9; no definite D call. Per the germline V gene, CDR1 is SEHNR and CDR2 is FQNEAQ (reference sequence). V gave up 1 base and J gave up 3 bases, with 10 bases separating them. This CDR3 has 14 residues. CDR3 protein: CASSLDGPIYEQYF. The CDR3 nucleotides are TGTGCCAGCAGCTTAGACGGGCCCATCTACGAGCAGTACTTC.

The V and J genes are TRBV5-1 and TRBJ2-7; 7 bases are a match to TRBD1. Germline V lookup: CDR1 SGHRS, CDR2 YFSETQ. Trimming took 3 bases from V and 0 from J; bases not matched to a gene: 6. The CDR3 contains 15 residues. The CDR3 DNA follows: TGCGCCAGCAGCTCGGGACAGACCTTCTCCTACGAGCAGTACTTC. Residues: CASSSGQTFSYEQYF. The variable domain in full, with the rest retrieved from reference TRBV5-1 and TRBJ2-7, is KAGVTQTPRYLIKTRGQQVTLSCSPISGHRSVSWYQQTPGQGLQFLFEYFSETQRNKGNFPGRFSGRQFSNSRSEMNVSTLELGDSALYLCASSSGQTFSYEQYFGPGTRLTVT.

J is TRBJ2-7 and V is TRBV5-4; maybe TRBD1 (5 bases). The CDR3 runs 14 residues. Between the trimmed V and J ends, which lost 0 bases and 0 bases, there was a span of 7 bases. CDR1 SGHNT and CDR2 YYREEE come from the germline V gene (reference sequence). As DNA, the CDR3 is TGTGCCAGCAGCTTGGGAAGGGGCTCCTACGAGCAGTACTTC. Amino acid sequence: CASSLGRGSYEQYF.

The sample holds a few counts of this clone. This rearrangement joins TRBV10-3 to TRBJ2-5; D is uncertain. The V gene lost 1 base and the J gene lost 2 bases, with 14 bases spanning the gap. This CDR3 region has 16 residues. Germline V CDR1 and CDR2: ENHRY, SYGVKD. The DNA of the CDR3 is TGTGCCATCAGTGAGTGGATAGGGTCAGAACAAGAGACCCAGTACTTC. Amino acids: CAISEWIGSEQETQYF.

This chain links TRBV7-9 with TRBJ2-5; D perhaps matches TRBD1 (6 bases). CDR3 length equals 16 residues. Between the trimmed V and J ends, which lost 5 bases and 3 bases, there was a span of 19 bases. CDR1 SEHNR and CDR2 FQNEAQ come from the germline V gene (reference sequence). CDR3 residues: CASSQRFGTRKETQYF. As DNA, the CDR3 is TGTGCCAGCAGCCAGCGTTTTGGGACAAGGAAAGAGACCCAGTACTTC.

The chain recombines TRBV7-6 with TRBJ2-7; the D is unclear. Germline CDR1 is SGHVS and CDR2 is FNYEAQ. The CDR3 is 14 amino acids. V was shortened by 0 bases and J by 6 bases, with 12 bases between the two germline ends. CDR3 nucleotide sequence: TGTGCCAGCAGCTTAGCTCTGTGGGGTGGCGAGCAGTACTTC. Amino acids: CASSLALWGGEQYF.

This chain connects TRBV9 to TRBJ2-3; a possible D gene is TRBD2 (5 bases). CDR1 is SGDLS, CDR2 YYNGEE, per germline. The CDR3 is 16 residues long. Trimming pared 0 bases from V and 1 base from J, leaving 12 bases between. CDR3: CASSVGGAMGTDTQYF. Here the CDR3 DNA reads TGTGCCAGCAGCGTAGGGGGAGCGATGGGCACAGATACGCAGTATTTT.

CDR3 DNA: TGTGCCAGCAGCTGGGTGCCAGGGCAAACCGGGGAGACCCAGTACTTC. It translates to CASSWVPGQTGETQYF. This rearrangement joins TRBV5-4 to TRBJ2-5, with D tentatively TRBD1 (5 bases). The CDR3 consists of 16 residues. CDR1 is SGHNT and CDR2 is YYREEE in the germline V gene (reference sequence). The V and J ends lost 3 bases and 5 bases respectively, with 20 bases between them.

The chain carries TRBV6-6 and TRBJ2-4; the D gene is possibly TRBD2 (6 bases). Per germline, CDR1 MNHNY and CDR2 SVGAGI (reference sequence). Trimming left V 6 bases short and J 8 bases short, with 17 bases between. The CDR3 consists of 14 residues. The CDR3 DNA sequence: TGTGCCAGCAGGGGAACTAGGGACTTGGACATTCAGTACTTC. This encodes CASRGTRDLDIQYF.

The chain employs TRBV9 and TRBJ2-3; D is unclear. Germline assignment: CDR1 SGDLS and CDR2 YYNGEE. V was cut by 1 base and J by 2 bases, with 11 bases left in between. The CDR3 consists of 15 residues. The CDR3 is CASSVFGPPTDTQYF. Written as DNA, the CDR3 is TGTGCCAGCAGCGTATTTGGACCGCCCACAGATACGCAGTATTTT.

The CDR3, as DNA: TGTGCCAGCAGCCCTAGCCTGTCCTTCTACGAGCAGTACTTC. The encoded protein is CASSPSLSFYEQYF. This chain joins TRBV13 and TRBJ2-7; D might be TRBD2 (5 bases). The germline V gene encodes CDR1 PRHDT and CDR2 FYEKMQ (reference sequence). The CDR3 runs to 14 residues. V was trimmed by 5 bases and J by 3 bases, leaving 14 bases between them. Based on the CDR3 plus reference TRBV13 and TRBJ2-7, the full variable domain is AAGVIQSPRHLIKEKRETATLKCYPIPRHDTVYWYQQGPGQDPQFLISFYEKMQSDKGSIPDRFSAQQFSDYHSELNMSSLELGDSALYFCASSPSLSFYEQYFGPGTRLTVT.

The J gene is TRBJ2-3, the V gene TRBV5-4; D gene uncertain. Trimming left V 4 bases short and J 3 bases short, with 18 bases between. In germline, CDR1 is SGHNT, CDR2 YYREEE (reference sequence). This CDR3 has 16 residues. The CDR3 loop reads CASSRGVETVTDTQYF. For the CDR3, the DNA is TGTGCCAGCAGCCGAGGTGTTGAGACCGTTACAGATACGCAGTATTTT.